Listed here is a single TCR beta chain. The sample belongs to a study of blood T cell repertoires in COVID-19. Overall study context: Donors in the United States, Italy and Spain gave samples during acute or convalescent COVID-19. Sample material is recorded as cDNA or gDNA derived from T cells, B-cell-depleted T cells, or PBMCs.

The study recruited people aged about 18 to 95 years across around 24 US areas. Profiled with immunoSEQ multiplex PCR; TCRdb holds only in-frame clones, not every one. The sample consists of roughly 360,000 clones, 88% of them appearing once. This TCR was sampled from a woman between 25 and 40 years old with acute COVID-19. The specimen was PBMCs or T cells enriched from blood (not recorded which).

DNA of the CDR3: TGCGCCAGCAGCTTGACAGCGGGTGGGGCTGAAGCTTTCTTT. Protein product: CASSLTAGGAEAFF. V and J are TRBV5-1 and TRBJ1-1; D not certain. The germline V and J ends were trimmed by 1 base and 6 bases, with 13 bases remaining between them. CDR1 SGHRS and CDR2 YFSETQ come from the germline V gene. This CDR3 spans 14 amino acids.